The sequence of this T cell receptor (beta chain) was determined in a study of shared clonotypes between healthy human individuals. Overall study context: The donor pool was made up of two women and a few men aged 18 to 49.

Germline V lookup: CDR1 LNHDA, CDR2 SQIVND (reference sequence). CDR3 length equals 13 residues. V gave up 8 bases and J gave up 2 bases; unmatched junction bases: 4. Each donor was a Caucasian adult residing in Nashville, Tennessee. It was at deep level that the assay was run. Clones were sequenced by immunoSEQ multiplex PCR, and TCRdb holds only the in-frame ones, with some missing. The repertoire holds 450,000 or so clones, with more than 70% as singletons. Study-level findings and limits: Expectations were that clonotype sharing among donors would be affected by sequencing depth.

About this clone: The antigen is not known.

The clonotype was recovered from a woman aged 40 to 50 in good health. Some clones in this sample may be carry-over from other donors' samples. This sequence joins TRBV19 and TRBJ2-3; 7 bases line up with TRBD1. The source material was PBMCs. DNA for the CDR3: TGTGCCAGTTCGGGACAGTCCACAGATACGCAGTATTTT. Translation gives CASSGQSTDTQYF.